This T cell receptor beta chain was found in a study of human T cells and chemical hapten exposure (dated by TCRdb to 2020 to 2022). About the study as a whole: For sensitization, 2% DPC in acetone was applied to a 2 cm by 2 cm area of upper inner arm skin. Weekly therapeutic DPC doses were additionally applied to the scalp of patients throughout the roughly 23-week study period. Patch tests used Finn chambers with 0.01% DPC on the upper back, scored after 6 days by International Contact Dermatitis Research Group standards. The patient cohort, mostly female, included alopecia areata with under or over 50% scalp involvement, alopecia totalis and alopecia universalis. Libraries were combined into a pool for sequencing, and differences in TCR yield between samples came mainly from small differences in library volumes within the pool. The study tracked peripheral blood TCR repertoire changes in vivo during primary and secondary sensitization to the hapten diphenylcyclopropenone (DPC) in alopecia patients. Patient blood was sampled pre-sensitization (week 0) and at 2, 6 and about 24 weeks after DPC sensitization. For TCR sequencing, blood came from twenty-nine alopecia patients at anywhere from one to four time points (pre-sensitization, 2, 6 and 24 weeks).

What the research found in general, with its limitations: Expanded TCRs formed significantly more large CDR3 similarity clusters than pre-sensitization or healthy control sets, consistent with antigen-driven responses. Patch test score was positively correlated with the number of PT1 expanded TCRs, with significance at thresholds 8, 16 and 32 but not at 4. After repeated subsampling, changes were observed in the strength of the expansion versus patch-test correlation and in the threshold at which the correlation became significant. No change with DPC sensitization was found in the number of TCRs above 1 in 1000 frequency, and no evidence of global repertoire structure alterations was found. All patients had alopecia, a presumed autoimmune disease, so their immune response might differ from that of healthy individuals.

The germline V gene yields MNHEY for CDR1 and SVGAGI for CDR2. From its cysteine to its phenylalanine, the CDR3 spans 14 amino acids. Only the CDR3 DNA is retained, 42 bases long and in frame from the first base. For this chain, trimming is 5 bases at the V end and 4 bases at the J end, and the number of junction bases without a gene match is 7. This clonotype has a count of ten or more. Its antigen is unknown. Base qualities are not provided; no much larger clone lies one nucleotide away. Library generation was performed with RACE. This sample was sequenced with a NextSeq 500. During library preparation, unique molecular identifiers were attached to individual cDNA molecules so that TCRs could be counted quantitatively and reproducibly. Each blood RNA sample was used to sequence both TCR alpha and TCR beta chains. The paper's data handling went like this. Samples had a median of about 96,000 TCRs, with a range from 23,224 to 690,600. The Decombinator software suite was used to annotate V, J and CDR3 in the TCR reads. For the PS versus PT1 abundance plots, all samples were subsampled to the same number of TCRs (28,000). TCRs were defined as expanded if absent before sensitization and observed at least eight times at the 2-week time point. Using fastp at Q25 and MiXCR, TCRdb reprocessed the public reads and kept productive beta chains. One record per CDR3 amino acid sequence lists the most common genes and DNA. These V and J calls are TCRdb output, not the study's own analysis. The table for this sample lists about 400,000 distinct CDR3 sequences; roughly 6.3% of them were counted only once. The ten most abundant clones make up around 6% of the sample.

The time point label, as the study defines it: patch test 2, 6 weeks after DPC sensitization. The sample's treatment or condition label, decoded: therapeutic diphenylcyclopropenone sensitization with weekly scalp DPC. At each patch-test visit, blood was drawn before the patch test was applied. Patients were considered eligible if aged 18 to 70, diagnosed with alopecia and deemed suitable for DPC therapy, and patients were excluded if pregnant. Total RNA was isolated from unfractionated whole blood collected in Tempus Blood RNA tubes. The sequencing here drew on whole blood, taken in connection with sensitization to the hapten diphenylcyclopropenone (DPC). Here the chain combines TRBV6-5 and TRBJ1-2, with TRBD1 identical over 7 junction bases. The sequence came from a young woman with alopecia areata. Some clones in this sample may be carry-over from other donors' samples. The CDR3 protein: CASSRSDRAYGYTF. The DNA sequence is TGTGCCAGCAGTCGATCAGACAGGGCCTATGGCTACACCTTC.